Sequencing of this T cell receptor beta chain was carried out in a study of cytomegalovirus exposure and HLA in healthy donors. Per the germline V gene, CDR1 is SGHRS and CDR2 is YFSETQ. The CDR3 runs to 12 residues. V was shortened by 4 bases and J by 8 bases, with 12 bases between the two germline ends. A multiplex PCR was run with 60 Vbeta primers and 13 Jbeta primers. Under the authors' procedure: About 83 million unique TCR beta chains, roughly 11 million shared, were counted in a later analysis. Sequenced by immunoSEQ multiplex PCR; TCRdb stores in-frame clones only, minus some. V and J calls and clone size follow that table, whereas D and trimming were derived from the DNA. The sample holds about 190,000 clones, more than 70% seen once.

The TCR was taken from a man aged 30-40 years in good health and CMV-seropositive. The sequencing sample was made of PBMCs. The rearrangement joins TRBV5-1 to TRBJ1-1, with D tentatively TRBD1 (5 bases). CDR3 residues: CASSGAGPEAFF. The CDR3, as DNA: TGCGCCAGCAGCGGAGCGGGGCCCGAAGCTTTCTTT.